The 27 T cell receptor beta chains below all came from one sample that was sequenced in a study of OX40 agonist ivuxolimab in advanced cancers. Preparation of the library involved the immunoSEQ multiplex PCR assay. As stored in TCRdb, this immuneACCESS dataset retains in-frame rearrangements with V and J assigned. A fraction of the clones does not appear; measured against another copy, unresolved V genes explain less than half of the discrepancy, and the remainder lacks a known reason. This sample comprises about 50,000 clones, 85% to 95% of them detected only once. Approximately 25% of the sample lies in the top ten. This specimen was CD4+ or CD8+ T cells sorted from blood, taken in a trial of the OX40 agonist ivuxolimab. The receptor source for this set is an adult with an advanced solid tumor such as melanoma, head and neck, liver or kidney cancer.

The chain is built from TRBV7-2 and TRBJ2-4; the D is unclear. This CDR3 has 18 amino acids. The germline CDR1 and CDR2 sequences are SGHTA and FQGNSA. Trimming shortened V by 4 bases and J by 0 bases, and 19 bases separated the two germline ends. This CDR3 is CASSSLGQLELAKNIQYF. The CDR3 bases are TGTGCCAGCAGCTCCCTCGGGCAGTTGGAGCTAGCCAAAAACATTCAGTACTTC.

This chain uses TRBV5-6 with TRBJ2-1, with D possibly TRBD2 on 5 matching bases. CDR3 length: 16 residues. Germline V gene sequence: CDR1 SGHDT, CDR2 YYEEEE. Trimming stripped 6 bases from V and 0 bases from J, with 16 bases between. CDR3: CASTLTGFSSYNEQFF. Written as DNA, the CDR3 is TGTGCCAGCACCTTAACGGGGTTCAGCTCCTACAATGAGCAGTTCTTC.

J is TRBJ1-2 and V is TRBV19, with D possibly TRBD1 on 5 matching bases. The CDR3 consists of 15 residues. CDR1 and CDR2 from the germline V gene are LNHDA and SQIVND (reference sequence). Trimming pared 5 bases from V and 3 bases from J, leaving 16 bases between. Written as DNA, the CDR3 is TGTGCCAGTAGTTGGGCGGGGACCCCCGACTATGGCTACACCTTC. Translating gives CASSWAGTPDYGYTF.

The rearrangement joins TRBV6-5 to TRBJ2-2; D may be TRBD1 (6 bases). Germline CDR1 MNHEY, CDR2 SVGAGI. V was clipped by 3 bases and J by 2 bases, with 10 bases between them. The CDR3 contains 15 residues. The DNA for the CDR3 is TGTGCCAGCAGTTATCAAGGGGGAAACACCGGGGAGCTGTTTTTT. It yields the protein CASSYQGGNTGELFF.

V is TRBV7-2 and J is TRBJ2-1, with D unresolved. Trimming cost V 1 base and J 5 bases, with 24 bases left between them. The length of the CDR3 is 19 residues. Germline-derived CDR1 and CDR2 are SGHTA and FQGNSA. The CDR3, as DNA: TGTGCCAGCAGCTTAGTAGCCGCGTGGGCTGGGTATAGGAACAATGAGCAGTTCTTC. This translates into CASSLVAAWAGYRNNEQFF.

In DNA, the CDR3 is TGTGCCAGCAGCGTAGTAGGGGGGGACGAGCAGTACTTC. The encoded protein is CASSVVGGDEQYF. The chain uses TRBV9 and TRBJ2-7; a weak D match, TRBD2 (7 bases). The CDR3 is made up of 13 amino acids. The germline V gene has CDR1 SGDLS and CDR2 YYNGEE. The V end lost 0 bases, the J end lost 5 bases, and 9 bases lay between the germline ends.

The CDR3 loop is CAIAEGSYEQYF. Here the CDR3 DNA reads TGTGCCATCGCTGAGGGGTCCTACGAGCAGTACTTC. The V gene is TRBV10-3, the J gene TRBJ2-7, with D tentatively TRBD1 or TRBD2 (5 bases each). The CDR3 totals 12 residues. Per germline, CDR1 ENHRY and CDR2 SYGVKD. V was clipped by 8 bases and J by 1 base, with 9 bases between them.

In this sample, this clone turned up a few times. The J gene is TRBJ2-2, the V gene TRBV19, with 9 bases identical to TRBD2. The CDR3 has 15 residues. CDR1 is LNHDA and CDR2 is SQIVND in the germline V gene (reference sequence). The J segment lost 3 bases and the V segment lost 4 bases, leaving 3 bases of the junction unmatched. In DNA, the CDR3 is TGTGCCAGTAGTAGTTTAGCGGGAGACACCGGGGAGCTGTTTTTT. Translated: CASSSLAGDTGELFF.

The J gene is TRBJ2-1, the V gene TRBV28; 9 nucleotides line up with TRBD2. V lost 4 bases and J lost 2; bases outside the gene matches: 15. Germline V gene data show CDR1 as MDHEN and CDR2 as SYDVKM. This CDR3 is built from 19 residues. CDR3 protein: CASSSHLSRASGTYNEQFF. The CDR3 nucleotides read TGTGCCAGCAGTTCCCACCTTTCACGAGCTAGCGGGACCTACAATGAGCAGTTCTTC.

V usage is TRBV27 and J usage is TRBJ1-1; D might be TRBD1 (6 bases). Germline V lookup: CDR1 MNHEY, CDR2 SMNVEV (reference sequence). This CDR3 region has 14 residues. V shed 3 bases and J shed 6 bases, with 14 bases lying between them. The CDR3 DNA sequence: TGTGCCAGCAGTTTGGCAGGGGTTGGCGCTGAAGCTTTCTTT. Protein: CASSLAGVGAEAFF.

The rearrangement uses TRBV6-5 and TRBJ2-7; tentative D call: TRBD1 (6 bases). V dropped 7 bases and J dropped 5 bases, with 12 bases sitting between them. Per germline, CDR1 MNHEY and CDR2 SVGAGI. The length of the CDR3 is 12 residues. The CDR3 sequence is CASKGVGDEQYF. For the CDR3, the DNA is TGTGCCAGCAAGGGGGTCGGTGACGAGCAGTACTTC.

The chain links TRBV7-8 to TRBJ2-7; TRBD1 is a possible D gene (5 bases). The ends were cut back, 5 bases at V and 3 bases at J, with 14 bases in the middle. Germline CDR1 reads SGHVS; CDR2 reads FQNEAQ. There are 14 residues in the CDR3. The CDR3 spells CASSPDSQGYEQYF. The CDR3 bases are TGTGCCAGCAGCCCAGACAGTCAAGGCTACGAGCAGTACTTC. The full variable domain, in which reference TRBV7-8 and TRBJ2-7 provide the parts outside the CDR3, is GAGVSQSPRYKVAKRGQDVALRCDPISGHVSLFWYQQALGQGPEFLTYFQNEAQLDKSGLPSDRFFAERPEGSVSTLKIQRTQQEDSAVYLCASSPDSQGYEQYFGPGTRLTVT.

The CDR3 bases are TGTGCCAGTAGTATTGGGAAGGGCGCAGCCTACGAGCAGTACTTC. Translation: CASSIGKGAAYEQYF. V gene TRBV19 combines with J gene TRBJ2-7; D not resolved. The V gene's germline CDR1 is LNHDA and CDR2 SQIVND (reference sequence). With 3 bases removed from V and 2 bases from J, the gap between germline ends came to 14 bases. The CDR3 is made up of 15 amino acids.

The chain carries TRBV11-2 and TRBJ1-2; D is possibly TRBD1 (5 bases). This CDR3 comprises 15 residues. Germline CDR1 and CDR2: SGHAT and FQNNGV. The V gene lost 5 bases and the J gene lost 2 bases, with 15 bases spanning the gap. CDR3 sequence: CASSPRLGGNYGYTF. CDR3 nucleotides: TGTGCCAGCAGCCCGCGGTTGGGGGGGAACTATGGCTACACCTTC.

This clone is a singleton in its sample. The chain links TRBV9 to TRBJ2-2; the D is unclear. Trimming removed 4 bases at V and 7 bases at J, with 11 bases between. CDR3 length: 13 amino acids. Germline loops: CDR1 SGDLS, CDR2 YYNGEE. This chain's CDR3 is CASSTSTGGELFF. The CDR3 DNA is TGTGCCAGCAGCACCAGCACGGGCGGGGAGCTGTTTTTT.

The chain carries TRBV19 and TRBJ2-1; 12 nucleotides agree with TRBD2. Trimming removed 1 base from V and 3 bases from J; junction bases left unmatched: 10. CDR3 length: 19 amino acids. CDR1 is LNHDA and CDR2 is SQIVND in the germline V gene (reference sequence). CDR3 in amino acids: CASSIGTSGIHKSYNEQFF. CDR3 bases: TGTGCCAGTAGTATAGGGACTAGCGGGATTCACAAAAGCTACAATGAGCAGTTCTTC.

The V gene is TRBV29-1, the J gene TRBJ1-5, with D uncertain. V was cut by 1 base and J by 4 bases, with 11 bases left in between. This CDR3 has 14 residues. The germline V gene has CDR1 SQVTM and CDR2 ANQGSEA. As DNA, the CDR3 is TGCAGCGTTGAAGTCGACTCCTCAAATCAGCCCCAGCATTTT. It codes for CSVEVDSSNQPQHF.

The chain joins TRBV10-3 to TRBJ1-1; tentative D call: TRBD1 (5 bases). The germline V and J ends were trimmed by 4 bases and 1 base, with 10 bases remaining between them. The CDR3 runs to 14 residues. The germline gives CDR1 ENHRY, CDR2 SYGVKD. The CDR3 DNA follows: TGTGCCATCAGTGTGGGGGGTGAGAACACTGAAGCTTTCTTT. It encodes CAISVGGENTEAFF.

CDR3 nucleotide sequence: TGCGCCAGCAGTCAATCGGGAGGGGGCCTTGTACTAACTAATGAAAAACTGTTTTTT. Its translation: CASSQSGGGLVLTNEKLFF. The rearrangement joins TRBV23-1 to TRBJ1-4; 7 bases align to TRBD1. TRBV23-1 counts as an open reading frame of uncertain function. The CDR3 has 19 residues. Trimming at V came to 0 bases and at J to 1 base, leaving 11 bases not matched to a gene.

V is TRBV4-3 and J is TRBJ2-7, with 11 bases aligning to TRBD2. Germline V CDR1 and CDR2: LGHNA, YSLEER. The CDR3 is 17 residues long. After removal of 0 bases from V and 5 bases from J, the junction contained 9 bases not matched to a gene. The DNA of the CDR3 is TGCGCCAGCAGCCAAGAAATCTTAGCGGGGGGGTCACACGAGCAGTACTTC. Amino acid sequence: CASSQEILAGGSHEQYF.

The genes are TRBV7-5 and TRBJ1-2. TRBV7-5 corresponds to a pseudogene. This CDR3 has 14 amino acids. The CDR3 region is CASSFQEANYGYTF. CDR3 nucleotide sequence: TGTGCCAGCAGCTTCCAAGAAGCTAACTATGGCTACACCTTC.

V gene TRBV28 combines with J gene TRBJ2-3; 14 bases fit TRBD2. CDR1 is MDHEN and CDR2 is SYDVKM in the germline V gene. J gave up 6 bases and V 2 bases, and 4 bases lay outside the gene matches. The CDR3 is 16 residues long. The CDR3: CASSLVGLAGADTQYF. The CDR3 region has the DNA TGTGCCAGCAGTTTAGTGGGACTAGCGGGAGCGGATACGCAGTATTTT.

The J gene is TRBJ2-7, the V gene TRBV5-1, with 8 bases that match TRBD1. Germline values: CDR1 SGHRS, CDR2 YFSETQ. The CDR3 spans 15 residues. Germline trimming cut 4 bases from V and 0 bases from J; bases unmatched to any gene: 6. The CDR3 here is CASSATGTGSYEQYF. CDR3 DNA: TGCGCCAGCAGCGCGACCGGGACAGGCTCCTACGAGCAGTACTTC.

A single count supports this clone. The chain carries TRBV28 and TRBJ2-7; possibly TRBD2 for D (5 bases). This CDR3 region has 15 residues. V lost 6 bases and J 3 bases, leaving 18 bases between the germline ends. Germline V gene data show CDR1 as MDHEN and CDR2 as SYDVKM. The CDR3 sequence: CASSPPEGPYYEQYF. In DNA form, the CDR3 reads TGTGCCAGCAGCCCGCCAGAGGGCCCCTACTACGAGCAGTACTTC.

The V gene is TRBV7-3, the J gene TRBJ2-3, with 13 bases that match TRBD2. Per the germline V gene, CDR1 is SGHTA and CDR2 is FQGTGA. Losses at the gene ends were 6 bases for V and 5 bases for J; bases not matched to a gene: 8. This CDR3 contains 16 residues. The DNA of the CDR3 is TGTGCCAGCAGTCGGACTAGCGGGAGATACGGAGATACGCAGTATTTT. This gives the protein CASSRTSGRYGDTQYF.

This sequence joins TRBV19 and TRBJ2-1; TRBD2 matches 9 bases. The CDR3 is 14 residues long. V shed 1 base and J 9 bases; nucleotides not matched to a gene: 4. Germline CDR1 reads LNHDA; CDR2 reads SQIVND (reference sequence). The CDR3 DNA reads TGTGCCAGTAGTATAGTGGCGGGAGGGCCTGAGCAGTTCTTC. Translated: CASSIVAGGPEQFF.

In DNA, the CDR3 is TGTGCCAGCAGCTTGGGGGAGGGCGATGAGCAGTTCTTC. This sequence encodes CASSLGEGDEQFF. The genes are TRBV13 and TRBJ2-1, with TRBD2 identical over 7 bases. V trimming: 3 bases; J trimming: 8 bases; junction bases outside the gene matches: 4. Germline V gene data show CDR1 as PRHDT and CDR2 as FYEKMQ (reference sequence). The CDR3 spans 13 residues.